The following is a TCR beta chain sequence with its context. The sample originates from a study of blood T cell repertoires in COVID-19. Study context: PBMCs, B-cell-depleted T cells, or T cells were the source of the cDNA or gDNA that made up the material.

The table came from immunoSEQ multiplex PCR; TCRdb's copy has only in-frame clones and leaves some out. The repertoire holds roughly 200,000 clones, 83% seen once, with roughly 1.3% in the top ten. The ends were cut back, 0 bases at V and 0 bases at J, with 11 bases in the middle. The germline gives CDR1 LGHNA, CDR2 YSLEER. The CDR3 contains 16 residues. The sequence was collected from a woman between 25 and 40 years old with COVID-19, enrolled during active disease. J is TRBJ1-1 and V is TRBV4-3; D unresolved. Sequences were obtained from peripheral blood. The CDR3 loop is CASSQEVRGLNTEAFF. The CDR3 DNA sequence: TGCGCCAGCAGCCAAGAAGTAAGAGGGTTGAACACTGAAGCTTTCTTT.